This T cell receptor beta chain comes out of a study of beta chain features in type 1 diabetes. Every bit of the isolated RNA underwent reverse transcription, so sequencing read expressed TCRB transcripts. Using immunoSEQ multiplex PCR, the repertoire was profiled, and TCRdb retains in-frame clones only, with some absent. The table shows approximately 150,000 clones, with 10% to 15% occurring only once. This clone was picked up a small number of times. As yet, its antigen is unknown. Whole-study results and caveats: Among patients with Type 1 diabetes, TCRB CDR3s were moderately but significantly shorter in every one of the four CD4+ subsets.

The CDR3 totals 15 residues. Germline V lookup: CDR1 SGHTA, CDR2 FQGNSA. J gave up 6 bases and V 0 bases, and 6 bases lay outside the gene matches. The sequencing input was central memory CD4+ T cells from blood. This receptor was obtained from a young man with type 1 diabetes. The chain couples TRBV7-2 to TRBJ2-3, with TRBD2 matching 7 bases. The CDR3 DNA reads TGTGCCAGCAGCTTAGCGGGGGGGTTCAAGGATACGCAGTATTTT. Amino acid sequence: CASSLAGGFKDTQYF.